This TCR beta chain was sequenced for a study of T cell responses to AZD1222 COVID-19 vaccine. Concerning this clone: Antigen: not known.

TCRdb's table, derived via immunoSEQ multiplex PCR, lists solely in-frame clones and lacks some. This sample carries some 130,000 clones, approximately 91% of them seen once, and the ten largest clones take about 6%. Germline values: CDR1 MDHEN, CDR2 SYDVKM. The CDR3 length is 14 residues. The V end lost 4 bases, the J end lost 11 bases, and 20 bases lay between the germline ends. Findings and limits, study-wide: Per reports, nearly half of all spike-specific TCRs target regions that are unmutated in variants. Seropositivity was recorded at baseline in only 6 or 7 AZD1222 recipients.

The chain combines TRBV28 with TRBJ1-1, with D maybe TRBD1 (6 bases). The sequence came from an adult in good health. Source: peripheral blood, taken on day 0 of AZD1222 vaccination. CDR3 sequence: CASSSPATGTRAFF. As DNA, the CDR3 is TGTGCCAGCAGTTCTCCCGCAACAGGGACTCGTGCTTTCTTT.